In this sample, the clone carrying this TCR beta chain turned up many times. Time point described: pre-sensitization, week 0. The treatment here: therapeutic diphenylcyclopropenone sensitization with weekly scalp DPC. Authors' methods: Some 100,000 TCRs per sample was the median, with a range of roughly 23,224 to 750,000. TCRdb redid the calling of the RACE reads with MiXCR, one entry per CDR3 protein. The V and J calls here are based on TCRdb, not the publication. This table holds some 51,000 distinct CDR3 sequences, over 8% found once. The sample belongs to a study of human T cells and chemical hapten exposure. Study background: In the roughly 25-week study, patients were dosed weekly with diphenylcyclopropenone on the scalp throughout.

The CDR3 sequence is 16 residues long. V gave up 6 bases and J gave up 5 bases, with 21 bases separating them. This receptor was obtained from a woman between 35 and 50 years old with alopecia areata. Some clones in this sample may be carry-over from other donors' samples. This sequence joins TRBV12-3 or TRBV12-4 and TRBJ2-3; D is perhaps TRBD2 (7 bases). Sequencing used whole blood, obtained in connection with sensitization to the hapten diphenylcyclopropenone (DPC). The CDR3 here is CASSPMRGGREDTQYF. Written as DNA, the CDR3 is TGTGCCAGCAGCCCCATGAGGGGGGGCCGAGAAGATACGCAGTATTTT.